This T cell receptor beta chain was sequenced in a study of radiotherapy plus CTLA-4 blockade in lung cancer. Study as a whole: Disease control was present in 30% to 40% of patients, and objective responses in 15% to 20%.

Repertoires were generated with immunoSEQ multiplex PCR, while TCRdb's copy carries only in-frame clones and drops some. This table has fewer than 150,000 clones, 75% to 80% appearing once. The length of the CDR3 is 14 residues. Trimming stripped 5 bases from V and 2 bases from J, with 9 bases between. Germline CDR1 is SEHNR and CDR2 is FQNEAQ (reference sequence). This TCR came from a human donor with non-small cell lung cancer who had a partial response to radiotherapy plus ipilimumab. The material was peripheral blood, obtained from a patient treated with radiotherapy plus ipilimumab. V is TRBV7-9 and J is TRBJ1-4; D possibly corresponds to TRBD1 (5 bases). CDR3 in amino acids: CASSLGGTNEKLFF. The DNA of the CDR3 is TGTGCCAGCAGCCTCGGGGGTACTAATGAAAAACTGTTTTTT.